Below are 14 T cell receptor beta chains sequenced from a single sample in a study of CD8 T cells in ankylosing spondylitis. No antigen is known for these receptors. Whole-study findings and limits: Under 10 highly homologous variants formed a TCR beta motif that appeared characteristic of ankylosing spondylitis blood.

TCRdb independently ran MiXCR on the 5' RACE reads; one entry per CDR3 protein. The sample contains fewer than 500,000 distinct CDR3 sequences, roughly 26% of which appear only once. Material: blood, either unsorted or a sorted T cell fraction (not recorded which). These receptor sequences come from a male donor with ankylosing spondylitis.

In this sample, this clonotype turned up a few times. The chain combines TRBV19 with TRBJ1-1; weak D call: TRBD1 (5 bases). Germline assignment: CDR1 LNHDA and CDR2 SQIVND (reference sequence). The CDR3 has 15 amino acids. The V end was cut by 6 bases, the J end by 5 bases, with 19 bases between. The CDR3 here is CASRGTFSPRTEAFF. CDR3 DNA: TGTGCCAGTAGGGGGACCTTTTCCCCGAGGACTGAAGCTTTCTTT.

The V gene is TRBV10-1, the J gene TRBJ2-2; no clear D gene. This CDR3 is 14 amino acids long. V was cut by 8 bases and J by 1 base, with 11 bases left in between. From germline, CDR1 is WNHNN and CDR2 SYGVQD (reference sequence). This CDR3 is CASAITLNTGELFF. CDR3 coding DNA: TGCGCCAGCGCCATAACCCTGAACACCGGGGAGCTGTTTTTT.

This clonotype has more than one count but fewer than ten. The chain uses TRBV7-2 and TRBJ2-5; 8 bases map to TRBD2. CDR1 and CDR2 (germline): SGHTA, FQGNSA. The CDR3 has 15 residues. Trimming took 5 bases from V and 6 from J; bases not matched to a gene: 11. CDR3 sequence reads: CASSPTSGSRQTQYF. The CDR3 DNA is TGTGCCAGCAGCCCAACAAGCGGGAGTCGTCAGACCCAGTACTTC.

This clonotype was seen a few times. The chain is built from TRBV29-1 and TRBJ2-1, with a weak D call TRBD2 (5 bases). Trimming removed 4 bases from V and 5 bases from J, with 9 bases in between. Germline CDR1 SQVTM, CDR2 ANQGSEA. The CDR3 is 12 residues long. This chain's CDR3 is CSVGPGDNEQFF. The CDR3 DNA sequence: TGCAGCGTTGGCCCCGGGGACAATGAGCAGTTCTTC.

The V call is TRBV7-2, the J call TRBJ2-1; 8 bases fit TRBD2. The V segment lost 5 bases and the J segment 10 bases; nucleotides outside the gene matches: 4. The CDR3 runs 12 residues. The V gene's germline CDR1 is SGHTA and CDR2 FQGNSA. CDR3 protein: CASSPREGEQFF. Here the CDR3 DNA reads TGTGCCAGCAGCCCACGGGAGGGGGAGCAGTTCTTC.

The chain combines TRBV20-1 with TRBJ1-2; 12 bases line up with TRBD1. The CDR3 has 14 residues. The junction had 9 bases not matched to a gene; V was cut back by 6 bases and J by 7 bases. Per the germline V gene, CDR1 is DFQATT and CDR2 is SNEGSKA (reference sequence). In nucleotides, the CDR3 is TGCAGTGCCTCCGGGACAGGGGGCACACGTGGCTACACCTTC. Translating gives CSASGTGGTRGYTF.

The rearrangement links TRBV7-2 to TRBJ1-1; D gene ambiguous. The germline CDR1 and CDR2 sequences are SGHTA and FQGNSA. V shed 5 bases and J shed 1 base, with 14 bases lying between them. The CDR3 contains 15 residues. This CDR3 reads CASSTRVNTNTEAFF. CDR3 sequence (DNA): TGTGCCAGCAGCACGAGGGTGAACACGAACACTGAAGCTTTCTTT.

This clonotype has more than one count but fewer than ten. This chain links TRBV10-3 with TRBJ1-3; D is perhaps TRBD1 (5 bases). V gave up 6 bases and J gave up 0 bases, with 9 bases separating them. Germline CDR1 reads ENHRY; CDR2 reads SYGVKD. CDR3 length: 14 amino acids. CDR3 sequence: CAISGGSSGNTIYF. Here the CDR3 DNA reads TGTGCCATCAGCGGGGGGAGCTCTGGAAACACCATATATTTT.

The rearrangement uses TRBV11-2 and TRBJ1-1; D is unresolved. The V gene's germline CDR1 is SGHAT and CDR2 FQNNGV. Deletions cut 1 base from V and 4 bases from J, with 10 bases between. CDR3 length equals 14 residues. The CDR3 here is CASSLGDSRTEAFF. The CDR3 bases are TGTGCCAGCAGCTTAGGGGATAGTCGCACTGAAGCTTTCTTT.

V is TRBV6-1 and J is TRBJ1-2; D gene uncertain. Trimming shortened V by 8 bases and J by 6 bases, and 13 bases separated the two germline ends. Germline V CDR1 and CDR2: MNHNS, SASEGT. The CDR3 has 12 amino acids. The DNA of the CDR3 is TGTGCCAGCTACCGGGCACGGGATGGCTACACCTTC. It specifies CASYRARDGYTF.

The CDR3: CASSSSGTGGYEQYF. Written as DNA, the CDR3 is TGCGCCAGCAGCAGCTCCGGGACAGGGGGCTACGAGCAGTACTTC. The chain uses TRBV5-1 and TRBJ2-7; 11 nucleotides agree with TRBD1. CDR1 is SGHRS and CDR2 is YFSETQ in the germline V gene. V shed 4 bases, J shed 3 bases, and the junction held 6 bases outside the gene matches. The CDR3 spans 15 residues.

The CDR3: CSVEKTGGPEAFF. CDR3 coding DNA: TGCAGCGTTGAAAAGACAGGGGGCCCTGAAGCTTTCTTT. The chain couples TRBV29-1 to TRBJ1-1; 10 bases line up with TRBD1. The germline gives CDR1 SQVTM, CDR2 ANQGSEA. The CDR3 spans 13 residues. V was clipped by 2 bases and J by 6 bases; unmatched bases: 3. Full variable domain (rest looked up from reference TRBV29-1 and TRBJ1-1): SAVISQKPSRDICQRGTSLTIQCQVDSQVTMMFWYRQQPGQSLTLIATANQGSEATYESGFVIDKFPISRPNLTFSTLTVSNMSPEDSSIYLCSVEKTGGPEAFFGQGTRLTVV.

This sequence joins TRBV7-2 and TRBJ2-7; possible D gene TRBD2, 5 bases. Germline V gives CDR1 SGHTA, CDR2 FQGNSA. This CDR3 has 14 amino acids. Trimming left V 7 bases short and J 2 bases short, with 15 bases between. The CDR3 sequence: CASNPPGSTYEQYF. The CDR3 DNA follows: TGTGCCAGCAACCCACCGGGATCTACCTACGAGCAGTACTTC.

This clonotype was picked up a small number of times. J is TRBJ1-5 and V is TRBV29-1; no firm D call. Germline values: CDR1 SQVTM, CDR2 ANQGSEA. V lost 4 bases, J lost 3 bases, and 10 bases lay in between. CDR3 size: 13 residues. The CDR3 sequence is CSVVGGYNQPQHF. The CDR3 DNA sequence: TGCAGCGTTGTAGGCGGGTACAATCAGCCCCAGCATTTT.